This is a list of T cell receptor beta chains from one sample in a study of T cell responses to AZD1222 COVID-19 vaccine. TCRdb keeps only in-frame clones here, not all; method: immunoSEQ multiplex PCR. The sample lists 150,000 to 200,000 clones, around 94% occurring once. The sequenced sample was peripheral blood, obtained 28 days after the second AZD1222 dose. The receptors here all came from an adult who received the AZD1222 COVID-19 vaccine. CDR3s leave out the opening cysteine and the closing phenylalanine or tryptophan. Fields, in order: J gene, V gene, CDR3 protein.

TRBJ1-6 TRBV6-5 ASSQMTEVNSPLH
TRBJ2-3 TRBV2 AIQAGPSTDTQY
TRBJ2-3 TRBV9 ASSVGTSGTDTQY
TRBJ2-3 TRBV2 AGQGEADTQY
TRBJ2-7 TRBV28 ASSLFSLRDEQY
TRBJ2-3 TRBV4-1 ASSHSSSGPQQY
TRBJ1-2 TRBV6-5 ASRRIDYGYT
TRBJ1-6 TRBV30 AWSVQAGSYNSPLH
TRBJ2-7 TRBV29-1 SATPNHKGQGARGEQY
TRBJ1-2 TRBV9 ASTLDRANYGYT